These 2 T cell receptor beta chains originate from one sample sequenced in a study of sequential checkpoint blockade in melanoma. The treatment was: randomized to nivolumab then ipilimumab (arm A) or the reverse (arm B). Clones were read by immunoSEQ multiplex PCR, and TCRdb kept only the in-frame ones, dropping some. The sample has approximately 21,000 clones, roughly 82% seen once; the top ten hold under 14%. The sequencing used CD8+ T cells sorted from blood (inferred from file names), collected from a patient given nivolumab and ipilimumab in sequence. All receptors derive from a human donor with melanoma.

About this clone: At one of its ends the junction is not consistent with the germline gene, which may arise from a read error. This specimen includes other DNA sequences encoding the same CDR3. The genes are TRBV18 and TRBJ1-1, with D hard to call. This CDR3 has 13 residues. Germline CDR1 is KGHSH and CDR2 is LQKENI. CDR3 protein: CASSPPGTTEAFF. The CDR3 DNA sequence: TGTGCCAGCTCACCGCCGGGTACCACTGAGGCTTTCTTT.

V usage is TRBV25-1 and J usage is TRBJ1-1; 8 bases align to TRBD1. The trim removed 2 bases at V and 5 bases at J, leaving 10 bases unmatched. The V gene's germline CDR1 is MGHDK and CDR2 SYGVNS. The CDR3 is made up of 16 amino acids. CDR3: CASSEARTGWGTEAFF. The CDR3 bases are TGTGCCAGCAGTGAAGCTAGGACAGGGTGGGGGACTGAAGCTTTCTTT.